This is a list of T cell receptor beta chains from one sample in a study of cytotoxic CD8 clonotypes in ibrutinib-treated CLL. TCRdb keeps only in-frame clones here, not all; method: immunoSEQ multiplex PCR. The sample has fewer than 35,000 clones; roughly three quarters are singletons. The sample in question was PBMCs, obtained before ibrutinib treatment. These receptors originate from a human donor with chronic lymphocytic leukemia. Each CDR3 is given with its conserved first and last residue. Fields, in order: clone size, D gene, J gene, V gene, CDR3 DNA, CDR3 protein. A D gene is named only where the DNA matches it firmly. For some rows the clone size is stated as once, few or many, or as a class when expanded; others skip it.

clone_size: .
d_call: .
j_call: TRBJ2-1
v_call: TRBV9
cdr3_nt: TGTGCCAGCAGCGTAAGGAATGAGCAGTTCTTC
cdr3_aa: CASSVRNEQFF

clone_size: .
d_call: .
j_call: TRBJ1-6
v_call: TRBV27
cdr3_nt: TGTGCCAGCAGTCTAGACAGCTATCGATCACCCCTCCACTTT
cdr3_aa: CASSLDSYRSPLHF

clone_size: few
d_call: .
j_call: TRBJ1-2
v_call: TRBV9
cdr3_nt: TGTGCCAGCAGCTCGAAGACAGACCTCTATGGCTACACCTTC
cdr3_aa: CASSSKTDLYGYTF

clone_size: .
d_call: .
j_call: TRBJ2-5
v_call: TRBV1
cdr3_nt: TGCACCAGCAGCCTATACAGGGGGCGGGAGACCCAGTACTTC
cdr3_aa: CTSSLYRGRETQYF

clone_size: .
d_call: TRBD2
j_call: TRBJ2-1
v_call: TRBV9
cdr3_nt: TGTGCCAGCAGCTACGGACTAGCGAATGAGCAGTTCTTC
cdr3_aa: CASSYGLANEQFF

clone_size: large
d_call: TRBD2
j_call: TRBJ2-7
v_call: TRBV7-8
cdr3_nt: TGTGCCAGCAGCTTACGCGGACTAGCCTACGAGCAGTACTTC
cdr3_aa: CASSLRGLAYEQYF

clone_size: .
d_call: TRBD1
j_call: TRBJ2-1
v_call: TRBV27
cdr3_nt: TGTGCCAGCAGTTTCCAGGACAGGATATATGAGCAGTTCTTC
cdr3_aa: CASSFQDRIYEQFF

clone_size: .
d_call: TRBD2
j_call: TRBJ2-3
v_call: TRBV5-1
cdr3_nt: TGCGCCAGCAGCTCTACTAGCGGGGGGACCACAGATACGCAGTATTTT
cdr3_aa: CASSSTSGGTTDTQYF

clone_size: .
d_call: TRBD2
j_call: TRBJ2-3
v_call: TRBV9
cdr3_nt: TGTGCCAGCAGCGTGACTAGCGGGGGATACACAGATACGCAGTATTTT
cdr3_aa: CASSVTSGGYTDTQYF

clone_size: once
d_call: .
j_call: TRBJ1-2
v_call: TRBV7-9
cdr3_nt: TGTGCCAGCAGCTTAAGGGGGAACTATGGCTACACCTTC
cdr3_aa: CASSLRGNYGYTF

clone_size: .
d_call: TRBD2
j_call: TRBJ2-7
v_call: TRBV5-1
cdr3_nt: TGCGCCAGCAGCTTGGTGGTGGGGGGGTTATACGAGCAGTACTTC
cdr3_aa: CASSLVVGGLYEQYF

clone_size: .
d_call: .
j_call: TRBJ2-3
v_call: TRBV29-1
cdr3_nt: TGCAGCGTTGAAGATGTTTTTGTCTTGGGGACGCAGTATTTT
cdr3_aa: CSVEDVFVLGTQYF

clone_size: few
d_call: .
j_call: TRBJ1-2
v_call: TRBV10-1
cdr3_nt: TGCGCCAGCAGTGACGTGGCAGGGGTGGACTATGGCTACACCTTC
cdr3_aa: CASSDVAGVDYGYTF

clone_size: .
d_call: TRBD1
j_call: TRBJ1-2
v_call: TRBV27
cdr3_nt: TGTGCCAGCAGTCCGCCCCCCGCGACAGGGAGGAAGAAGTATGGCTACACCTTC
cdr3_aa: CASSPPPATGRKKYGYTF

clone_size: once
d_call: TRBD2
j_call: TRBJ2-3
v_call: TRBV18
cdr3_nt: TGTGCCAGCTCACCCCCGACTAGCGGGGGAGACACAGATACGCAGTATTTT
cdr3_aa: CASSPPTSGGDTDTQYF

clone_size: few
d_call: .
j_call: TRBJ1-5
v_call: TRBV30
cdr3_nt: TGTGCCTGGAACCCGACTGGGATCCAGGGTCAGCCCCAGCATTTT
cdr3_aa: CAWNPTGIQGQPQHF

clone_size: .
d_call: TRBD2
j_call: TRBJ2-5
v_call: TRBV9
cdr3_nt: TGTGCCAGCAGCGTAAGAGGACTAGCGGGATTCGAGACCCAGTACTTC
cdr3_aa: CASSVRGLAGFETQYF

clone_size: .
d_call: TRBD2
j_call: TRBJ2-1
v_call: TRBV6-4
cdr3_nt: TGTGCCAGCAGACGGACTAGTTTGTCCTACAATGAGCAGTTCTTC
cdr3_aa: CASRRTSLSYNEQFF

clone_size: .
d_call: .
j_call: TRBJ2-2
v_call: TRBV4-3
cdr3_nt: TGCGCCAGCAGCCACCCGGGGGTCATAACCGACACCGGGGAGCTGTTTTTT
cdr3_aa: CASSHPGVITDTGELFF

clone_size: few
d_call: .
j_call: TRBJ1-6
v_call: TRBV27
cdr3_nt: TGTGCCAGCAGTTTTTCAGGGGCTAATTCACCCCTCCACTTT
cdr3_aa: CASSFSGANSPLHF

clone_size: .
d_call: .
j_call: TRBJ2-7
v_call: TRBV7-8
cdr3_nt: TGTGCCAGCAGCCCCCGCTCCACAAGATACGAGCAGTACTTC
cdr3_aa: CASSPRSTRYEQYF

clone_size: once
d_call: .
j_call: TRBJ1-6
v_call: TRBV5-1
cdr3_nt: TGCGCCAGCAGCGATAGGACGCGGGGCAATTCACCCCTCCACTTT
cdr3_aa: CASSDRTRGNSPLHF

clone_size: .
d_call: TRBD1
j_call: TRBJ1-5
v_call: TRBV28
cdr3_nt: TGTGCCAGCAGTTTAGTTGAGGGGGCTGATCTTCAGCCCCAGCATTTT
cdr3_aa: CASSLVEGADLQPQHF

clone_size: .
d_call: .
j_call: TRBJ1-5
v_call: TRBV2
cdr3_nt: TGTGCCAGCAGTTCAACTTATCAGCCCCAGCATTTT
cdr3_aa: CASSSTYQPQHF

clone_size: .
d_call: .
j_call: TRBJ2-5
v_call: TRBV7-3
cdr3_nt: TGTGCCAGCAGCTCAAACGGGGAGACCCAGTACTTC
cdr3_aa: CASSSNGETQYF

clone_size: .
d_call: TRBD1
j_call: TRBJ2-2
v_call: TRBV9
cdr3_nt: TGTGCCAGTAACCGAGACAGGGGAAACACCGGGGAGCTGTTTTTT
cdr3_aa: CASNRDRGNTGELFF

clone_size: .
d_call: .
j_call: TRBJ1-2
v_call: TRBV6-1
cdr3_nt: TGTGCCAGCAGTGAAGCGGACGGAAGCTATGGCTACACCTTC
cdr3_aa: CASSEADGSYGYTF

clone_size: .
d_call: .
j_call: TRBJ2-3
v_call: TRBV9
cdr3_nt: TGTGCCAGCAGCCCCCTAGGGGATACGCAGTATTTT
cdr3_aa: CASSPLGDTQYF

clone_size: few
d_call: .
j_call: TRBJ2-7
v_call: TRBV10-3
cdr3_nt: TGTGCCATCAGTGTGTCAGGCTTAGGAGGGCCTTCCTACGAGCAGTACTTC
cdr3_aa: CAISVSGLGGPSYEQYF

clone_size: .
d_call: .
j_call: TRBJ2-3
v_call: TRBV11-2
cdr3_nt: TGTGCCAGCAGCTTAGATGGTAATGGATGGGGCACAGATACGCAGTATTTT
cdr3_aa: CASSLDGNGWGTDTQYF

clone_size: .
d_call: .
j_call: TRBJ1-5
v_call: TRBV28
cdr3_nt: TGTGCCAGCAGTTCCCTCCCGGCTCAGCCCCAGCATTTT
cdr3_aa: CASSSLPAQPQHF

clone_size: .
d_call: TRBD2
j_call: TRBJ2-7
v_call: TRBV6-5
cdr3_nt: TGTGCCAGCAGTTGGCAGCGGGGCTACGAGCAGTACTTC
cdr3_aa: CASSWQRGYEQYF

clone_size: few
d_call: TRBD1
j_call: TRBJ2-7
v_call: TRBV27
cdr3_nt: TGTGCCAGCAGTCTTAGTGTGGGACAGGGCTACGAGCAGTACTTC
cdr3_aa: CASSLSVGQGYEQYF